This record looks at one T cell receptor beta chain sequence and its context. This sample was included in a study of blood T cell repertoires in COVID-19. Study summary: Acute-phase and convalescent COVID-19 samples originated in the United States, Italy and Spain. PBMCs, B-cell-depleted T cells, or T cells were the source of the cDNA or gDNA that made up the material.

Cohorts were determined from participant-reported clinical history. Germline V gives CDR1 SQVTM, CDR2 ANQGSEA. V was clipped by 6 bases and J by 4 bases, with 6 bases between them. The CDR3 is 10 amino acids. Sequencing was performed with immunoSEQ multiplex PCR; in TCRdb, only in-frame clones are kept and a portion is missing. The sample holds 390,000 or so clones, roughly 89% seen once. The sequence derives from a woman aged 45-65 years who had recovered from COVID-19. The sample comprised PBMCs or T cells enriched from blood (not recorded which). The chain is built from TRBV29-1 and TRBJ1-1; D uncertain. The CDR3 bases are TGCAGCGTAGCAGGCACTGAAGCTTTCTTT. Encoded protein: CSVAGTEAFF.